There are many counts of the clone carrying this T cell receptor (beta chain). The sample comes from a study of regulatory T cells in long-lasting Graves disease. V was trimmed by 6 bases and J by 5 bases, leaving 11 bases between them. The V gene's germline CDR1 is SNHLY and CDR2 FYNNEI. The CDR3 is 12 residues long. Time point meaning: newly diagnosed GD, antithyroid drugs for less than 3 months. From PBMCs, RNA was extracted and then used to make the TCR library. TCR beta libraries were built with iRepertoire HTBI primers and Arm-PCR of CDR3 regions. TCRdb called the multiplex PCR reads again in MiXCR, with one record for every CDR3 protein. The repertoire includes approximately 270,000 distinct CDR3 sequences, 15% to 20% of them detected once, and around 15% sits in the top ten. This sample was also put to use in a study of T cells in Graves' hyperthyroidism and ophthalmopathy. That work states: First-round RT-PCR of the TCR CDR3 relied on the HTBI primer set. Most clonotypes that expanded in the thyroid above 0.001 also showed up in blood.

This specimen consisted of peripheral blood mononuclear cells (PBMCs), obtained at new diagnosis, from a patient treated with antithyroid drugs. The chain couples TRBV2 to TRBJ2-7; possible D gene TRBD1, 5 bases. The receptor's source is a woman in her 30s with Graves disease. This chain's CDR3 is CASRATRDEQYF. The CDR3 DNA follows: TGTGCCAGCAGAGCTACCAGGGACGAGCAGTACTTC.